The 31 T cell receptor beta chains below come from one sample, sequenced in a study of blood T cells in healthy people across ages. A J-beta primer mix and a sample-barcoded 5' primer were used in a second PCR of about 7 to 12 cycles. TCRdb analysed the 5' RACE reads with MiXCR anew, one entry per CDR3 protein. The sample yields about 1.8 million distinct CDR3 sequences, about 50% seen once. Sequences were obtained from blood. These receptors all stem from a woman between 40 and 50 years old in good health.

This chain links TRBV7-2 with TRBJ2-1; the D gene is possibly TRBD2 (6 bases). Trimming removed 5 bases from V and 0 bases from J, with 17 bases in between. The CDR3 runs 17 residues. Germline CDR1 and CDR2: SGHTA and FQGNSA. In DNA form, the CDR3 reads TGTGCCAGCAGCCCCGGGGGAACTTCACGCTCCTACAATGAGCAGTTCTTC. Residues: CASSPGGTSRSYNEQFF.

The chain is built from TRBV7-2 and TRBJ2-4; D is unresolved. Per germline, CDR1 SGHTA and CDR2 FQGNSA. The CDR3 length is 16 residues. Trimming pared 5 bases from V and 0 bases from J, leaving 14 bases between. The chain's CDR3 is CASSRVIGPAKNIQYF. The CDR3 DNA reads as TGTGCCAGCAGCAGGGTAATAGGTCCAGCCAAAAACATTCAGTACTTC.

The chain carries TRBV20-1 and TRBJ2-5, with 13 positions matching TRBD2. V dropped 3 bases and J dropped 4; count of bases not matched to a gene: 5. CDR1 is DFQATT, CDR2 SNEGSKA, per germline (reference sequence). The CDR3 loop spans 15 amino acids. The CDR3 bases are TGCAGTGCTAGTCCACTAGCGGGGGGGGGAGAGACCCAGTACTTC. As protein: CSASPLAGGGETQYF.

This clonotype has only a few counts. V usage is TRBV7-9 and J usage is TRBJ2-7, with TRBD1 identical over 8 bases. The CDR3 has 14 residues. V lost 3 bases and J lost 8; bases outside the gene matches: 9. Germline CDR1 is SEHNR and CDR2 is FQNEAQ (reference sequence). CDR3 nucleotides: TGTGCCAGCAGCTTGCTCCGGGACAGGCCCCAGCAGTACTTC. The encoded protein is CASSLLRDRPQQYF.

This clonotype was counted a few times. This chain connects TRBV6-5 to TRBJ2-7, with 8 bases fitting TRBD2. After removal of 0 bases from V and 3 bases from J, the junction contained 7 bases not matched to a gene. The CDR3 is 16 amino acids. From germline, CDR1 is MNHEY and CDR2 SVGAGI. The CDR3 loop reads CASSYSSPAGDYEQYF. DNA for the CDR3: TGTGCCAGCAGTTACTCGAGTCCAGCGGGGGACTACGAGCAGTACTTC.

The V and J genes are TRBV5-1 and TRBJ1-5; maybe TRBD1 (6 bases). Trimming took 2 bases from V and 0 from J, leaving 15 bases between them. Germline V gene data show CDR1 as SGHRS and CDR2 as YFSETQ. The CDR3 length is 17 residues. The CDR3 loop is CASSLRTARYSNQPQHF. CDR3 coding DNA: TGCGCCAGCAGCTTACGGACAGCCCGTTATAGCAATCAGCCCCAGCATTTT.

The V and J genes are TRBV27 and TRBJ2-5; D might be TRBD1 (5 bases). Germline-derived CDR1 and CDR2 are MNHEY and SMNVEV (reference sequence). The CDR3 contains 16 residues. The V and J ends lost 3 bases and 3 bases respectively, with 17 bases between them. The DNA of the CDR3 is TGTGCCAGCAGTTTTAAGTCGGCAGGGAAAAAAGAGACCCAGTACTTC. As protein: CASSFKSAGKKETQYF.

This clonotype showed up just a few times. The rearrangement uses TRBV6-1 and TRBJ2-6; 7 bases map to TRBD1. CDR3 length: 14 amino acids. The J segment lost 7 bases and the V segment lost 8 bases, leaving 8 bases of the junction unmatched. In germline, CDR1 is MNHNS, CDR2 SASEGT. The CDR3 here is CASSGTVGANVLTF. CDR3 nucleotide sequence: TGTGCCAGCTCCGGGACAGTTGGAGCCAACGTCCTGACTTTC.

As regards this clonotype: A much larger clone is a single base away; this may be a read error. The CDR3 spells CASSEQTYNEQFF. The CDR3 coding sequence is TGTGCCAGCAGTGAACAGACCTACAATGAGCAGTTCTTC. V usage is TRBV27 and J usage is TRBJ2-1; no firm D call. Per the germline V gene, CDR1 is MNHEY and CDR2 is SMNVEV (reference sequence). Trimming cost V 5 bases and J 2 bases, with 7 bases left between them. This CDR3 region has 13 residues.

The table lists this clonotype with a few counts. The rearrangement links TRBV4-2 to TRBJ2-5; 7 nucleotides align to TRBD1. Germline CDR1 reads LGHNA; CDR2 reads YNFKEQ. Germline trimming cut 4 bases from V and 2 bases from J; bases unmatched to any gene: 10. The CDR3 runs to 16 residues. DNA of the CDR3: TGTGCCAGCAGCCCGCCCATGGGACAGTTACAAGAGACCCAGTACTTC. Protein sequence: CASSPPMGQLQETQYF.

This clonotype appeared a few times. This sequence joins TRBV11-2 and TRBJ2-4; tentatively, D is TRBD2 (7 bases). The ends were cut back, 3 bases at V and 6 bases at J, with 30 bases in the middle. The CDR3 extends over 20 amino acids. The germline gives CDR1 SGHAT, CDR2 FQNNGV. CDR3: CASSFPPLNGGGHSINIQYF. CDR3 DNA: TGTGCCAGCAGCTTCCCCCCTCTGAATGGCGGGGGCCATTCGATAAACATTCAGTACTTC.

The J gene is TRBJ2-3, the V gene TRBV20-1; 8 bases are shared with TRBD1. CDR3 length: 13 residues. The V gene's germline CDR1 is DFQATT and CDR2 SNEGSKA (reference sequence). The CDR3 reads CTAQGGASDTQYF. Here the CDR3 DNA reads TGCACCGCACAGGGGGGAGCGAGTGATACGCAGTATTTT.

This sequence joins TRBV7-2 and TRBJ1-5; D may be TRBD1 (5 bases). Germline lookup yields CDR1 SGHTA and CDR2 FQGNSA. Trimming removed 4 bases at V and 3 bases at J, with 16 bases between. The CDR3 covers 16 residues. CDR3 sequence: CASSYQRGGTNQPQHF. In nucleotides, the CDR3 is TGTGCCAGCAGCTACCAACGGGGGGGAACCAATCAGCCCCAGCATTTT.

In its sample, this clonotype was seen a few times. The CDR3 coding sequence is TGTGCCAGCAGTAACAGGGTCGGCTACACCTTC. Its protein product is CASSNRVGYTF. The chain is built from TRBV6-5 and TRBJ1-2, with a weak D call TRBD1 (6 bases). This CDR3 has 11 residues. Trimming removed 5 bases from V and 8 bases from J, with 9 bases in between. Germline V gene sequence: CDR1 MNHEY, CDR2 SVGAGI.

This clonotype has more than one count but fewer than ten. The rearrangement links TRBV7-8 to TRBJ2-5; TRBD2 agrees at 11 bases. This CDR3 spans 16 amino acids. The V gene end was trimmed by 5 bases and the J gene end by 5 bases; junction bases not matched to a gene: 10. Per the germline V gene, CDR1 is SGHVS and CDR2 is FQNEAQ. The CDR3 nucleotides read TGTGCCAGCAGCCCCTCCACTAGCGGGGGTACGGAGACCCAGTACTTC. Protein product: CASSPSTSGGTETQYF.

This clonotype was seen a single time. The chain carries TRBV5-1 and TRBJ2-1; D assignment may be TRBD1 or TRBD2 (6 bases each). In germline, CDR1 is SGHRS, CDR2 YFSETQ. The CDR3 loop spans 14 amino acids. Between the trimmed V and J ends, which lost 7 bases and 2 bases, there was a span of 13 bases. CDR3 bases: TGCGCCAGCGGAAGAGGGGGGACCTACAATGAGCAGTTCTTC. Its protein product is CASGRGGTYNEQFF.

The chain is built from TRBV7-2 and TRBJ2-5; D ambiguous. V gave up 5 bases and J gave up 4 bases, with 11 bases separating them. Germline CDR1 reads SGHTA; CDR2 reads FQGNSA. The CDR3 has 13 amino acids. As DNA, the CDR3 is TGTGCCAGCAGCCTGTGGCAGGCAGAGACCCAGTACTTC. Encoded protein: CASSLWQAETQYF.

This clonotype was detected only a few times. The CDR3 bases are TGTGCCAGCAGTTTCTCCCCTGGTGGGGCTGAAGCTTTCTTT. Residues: CASSFSPGGAEAFF. The chain recombines TRBV6-5 with TRBJ1-1, with no clear D. CDR3 length equals 14 residues. The ends were cut back, 4 bases at V and 6 bases at J, with 15 bases in the middle. Germline V lookup: CDR1 MNHEY, CDR2 SVGAGI.

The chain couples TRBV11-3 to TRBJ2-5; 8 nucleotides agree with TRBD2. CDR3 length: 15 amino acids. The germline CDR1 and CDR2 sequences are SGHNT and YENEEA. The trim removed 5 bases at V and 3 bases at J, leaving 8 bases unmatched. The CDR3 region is CASSPDGAGEETQYF. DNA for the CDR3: TGTGCCAGCAGCCCCGATGGAGCGGGGGAAGAGACCCAGTACTTC.

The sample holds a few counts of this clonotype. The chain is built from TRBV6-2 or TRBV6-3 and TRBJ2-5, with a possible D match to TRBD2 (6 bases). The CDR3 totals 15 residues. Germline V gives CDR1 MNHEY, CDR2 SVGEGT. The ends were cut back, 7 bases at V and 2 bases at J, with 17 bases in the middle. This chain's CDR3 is CASIPPGRGQETQYF. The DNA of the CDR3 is TGTGCCAGCATCCCCCCCGGGAGAGGACAAGAGACCCAGTACTTC.

The CDR3, as DNA: TGCGCCAGCAGCGACCGGACCACTACGCAGTATTTT. It translates to CASSDRTTTQYF. The chain joins TRBV5-1 to TRBJ2-3; unclear D gene. Trimming removed 4 bases from V and 8 bases from J, with 11 bases in between. Germline loops: CDR1 SGHRS, CDR2 YFSETQ. The CDR3 consists of 12 residues.

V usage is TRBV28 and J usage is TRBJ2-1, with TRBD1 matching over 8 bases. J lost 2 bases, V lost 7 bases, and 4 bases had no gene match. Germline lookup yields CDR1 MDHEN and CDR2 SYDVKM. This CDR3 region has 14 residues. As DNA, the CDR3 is TGTGCCAGCATTCCACAGGGGGCCTACAATGAGCAGTTCTTC. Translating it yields CASIPQGAYNEQFF.

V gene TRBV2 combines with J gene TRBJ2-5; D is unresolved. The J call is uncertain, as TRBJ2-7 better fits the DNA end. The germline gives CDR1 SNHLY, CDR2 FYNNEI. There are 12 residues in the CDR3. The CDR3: CASSGFGYEQYF. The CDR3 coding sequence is TGTGCCAGCAGTGGGTTTGGTTACGAGCAGTACTTC.

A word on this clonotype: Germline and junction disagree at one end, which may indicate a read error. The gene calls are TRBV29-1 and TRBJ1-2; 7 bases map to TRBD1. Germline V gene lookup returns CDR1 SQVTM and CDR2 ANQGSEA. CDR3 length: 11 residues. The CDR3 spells CSGEDREGYTF. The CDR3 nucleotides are TGCAGCGGTGAAGACAGGGAGGGCTACACCTTC.

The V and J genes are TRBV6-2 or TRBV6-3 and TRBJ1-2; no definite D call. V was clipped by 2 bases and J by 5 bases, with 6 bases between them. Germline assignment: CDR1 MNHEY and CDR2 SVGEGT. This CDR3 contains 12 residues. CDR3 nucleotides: TGTGCCAGCAGTTACCGGATGTATGGCTACACCTTC. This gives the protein CASSYRMYGYTF.

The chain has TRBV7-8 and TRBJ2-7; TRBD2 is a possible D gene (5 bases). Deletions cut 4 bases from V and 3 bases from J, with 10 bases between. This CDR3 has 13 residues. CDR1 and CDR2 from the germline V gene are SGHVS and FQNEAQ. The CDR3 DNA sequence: TGTGCCAGCAGCTGGGGAGAGGTCTACGAGCAGTACTTC. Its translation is CASSWGEVYEQYF.

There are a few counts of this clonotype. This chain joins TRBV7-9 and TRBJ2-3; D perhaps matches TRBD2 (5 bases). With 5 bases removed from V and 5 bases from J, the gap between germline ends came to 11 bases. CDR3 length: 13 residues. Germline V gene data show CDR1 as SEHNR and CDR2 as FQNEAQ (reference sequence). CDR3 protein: CASSQGSLDTQYF. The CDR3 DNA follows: TGTGCCAGCAGCCAAGGGAGCTTAGATACGCAGTATTTT. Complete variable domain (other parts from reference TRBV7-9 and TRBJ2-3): DTGVSQNPRHKITKRGQNVTFRCDPISEHNRLYWYRQTLGQGPEFLTYFQNEAQLEKSRLLSDRFSAERPKGSFSTLEIQRTEQGDSAMYLCASSQGSLDTQYFGPGTRLTVL.

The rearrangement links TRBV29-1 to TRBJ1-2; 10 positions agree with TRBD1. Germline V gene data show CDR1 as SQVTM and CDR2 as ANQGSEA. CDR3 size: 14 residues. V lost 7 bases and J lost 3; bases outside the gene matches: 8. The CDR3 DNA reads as TGCAGCGCTATCGGACAGGGGGACGACTATGGCTACACCTTC. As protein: CSAIGQGDDYGYTF.

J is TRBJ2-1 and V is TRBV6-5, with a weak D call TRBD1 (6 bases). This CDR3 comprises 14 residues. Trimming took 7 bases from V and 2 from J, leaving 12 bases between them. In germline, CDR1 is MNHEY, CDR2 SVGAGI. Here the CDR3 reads CASTPQGPYNEQFF. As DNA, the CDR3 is TGTGCCAGCACCCCACAGGGACCCTACAATGAGCAGTTCTTC.

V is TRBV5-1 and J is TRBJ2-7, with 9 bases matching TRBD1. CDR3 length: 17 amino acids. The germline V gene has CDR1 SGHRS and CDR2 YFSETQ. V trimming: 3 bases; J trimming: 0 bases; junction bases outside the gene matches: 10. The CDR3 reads CASSSTGGGEGSYEQYF. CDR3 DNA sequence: TGCGCCAGCAGCTCCACAGGGGGCGGGGAAGGCTCCTACGAGCAGTACTTC.

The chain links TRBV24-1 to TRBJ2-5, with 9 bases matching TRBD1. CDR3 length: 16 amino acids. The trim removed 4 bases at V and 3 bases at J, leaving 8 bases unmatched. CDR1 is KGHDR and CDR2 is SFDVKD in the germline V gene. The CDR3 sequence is CATSESAGTGKETQYF. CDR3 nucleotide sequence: TGTGCCACCAGTGAGTCCGCTGGGACAGGGAAAGAGACCCAGTACTTC.